These 23 T cell receptor beta chains share one sample of origin, sequenced in a study of blood T cell repertoires in COVID-19. Generated by immunoSEQ multiplex PCR, the TCRdb table keeps only in-frame clones and is missing some. The repertoire holds 210,000 or so clones, roughly 90% seen once, with 4% to 5.5% in the top ten. Material for sequencing was peripheral blood. These receptors were taken from a woman in her thirties or forties with acute or convalescent COVID-19.

The genes are TRBV7-3 and TRBJ2-5; TRBD2 aligns across 11 bases. J was trimmed by 4 bases and V by 2 bases; bases with no gene match: 9. Germline V gene data show CDR1 as SGHTA and CDR2 as FQGTGA. This CDR3 spans 17 amino acids. The CDR3 is CASSLASGGPMGETQYF. The CDR3 bases are TGTGCCAGCAGCTTAGCTAGCGGGGGGCCCATGGGAGAGACCCAGTACTTC.

This chain joins TRBV4-1 and TRBJ1-5; no firm D call. Trimming stripped 0 bases from V and 6 bases from J, with 6 bases between. This CDR3 is built from 13 residues. Germline V lookup: CDR1 MGHRA, CDR2 YSYEKL. The CDR3 sequence is CASSQDFRQPQHF. DNA for the CDR3: TGCGCCAGCAGCCAAGATTTTCGTCAGCCCCAGCATTTT.

The gene calls are TRBV28 and TRBJ1-1, with a weak D call TRBD1 (6 bases). This CDR3 comprises 15 residues. CDR1 and CDR2 (germline): MDHEN, SYDVKM. Trimming stripped 4 bases from V and 4 bases from J, with 16 bases between. CDR3 sequence reads: CASSSLGGARTEAFF. For the CDR3, the DNA is TGTGCCAGCAGTTCCCTTGGGGGGGCGCGCACTGAAGCTTTCTTT.

The J gene is TRBJ1-2, the V gene TRBV7-2, with TRBD1 identical over 8 bases. Germline CDR1 SGHTA, CDR2 FQGNSA. V shed 5 bases and J 4 bases; nucleotides not matched to a gene: 6. CDR3 length equals 14 residues. CDR3 sequence reads: CASSVITGGYGYTF. DNA of the CDR3: TGTGCCAGCAGCGTCATCACAGGGGGCTATGGCTACACCTTC. Filled out from reference TRBV7-2 and TRBJ1-2, the complete variable domain reads GAGVSQSPSNKVTEKGKDVELRCDPISGHTALYWYRQSLGQGLEFLIYFQGNSAPDKSGLPSDRFSAERTGGSVSTLTIQRTQQEDSAVYLCASSVITGGYGYTFGSGTRLTVV.

This clone was counted a single time. This rearrangement joins TRBV4-1 to TRBJ1-5; D remains unclear. Trimming left V 0 bases short and J 8 bases short, with 8 bases between. The CDR3 has 13 amino acids. CDR1 MGHRA and CDR2 YSYEKL come from the germline V gene. The CDR3 DNA follows: TGCGCCAGCAGCCAAGATCCAGGCGAGCCCCAGCATTTT. It translates to CASSQDPGEPQHF.

V is TRBV5-8 and J is TRBJ1-1, with 9 bases lining up with TRBD1. This CDR3 is 15 amino acids long. Germline V CDR1 and CDR2: SGHTS, YDEGEE. Trimming took 4 bases from V and 0 from J; bases not matched to a gene: 4. The CDR3, as DNA: TGTGCCAGCAGCGGGGGACAGGGACTGAACACTGAAGCTTTCTTT. It encodes CASSGGQGLNTEAFF. The whole variable domain, remainder taken from reference TRBV5-8 and TRBJ1-1, is EAGVTQSPTHLIKTRGQQATLRCSPISGHTSVYWYQQALGLGLQFLLWYDEGEERNRGNFPPRFSGRQFPNYSSELNVNALELEDSALYLCASSGGQGLNTEAFFGQGTRLTVV.

DNA of the CDR3: TGTGCCATCAGGGGGGCCGAGGCCCAAGAGACCCAGTACTTC. Translating gives CAIRGAEAQETQYF. The chain links TRBV10-3 to TRBJ2-5, with D maybe TRBD1 (6 bases). Trimming pared 6 bases from V and 1 base from J, leaving 12 bases between. CDR1 and CDR2 from the germline V gene are ENHRY and SYGVKD. This CDR3 region has 14 residues.

The chain couples TRBV7-9 to TRBJ2-1; D uncertain. CDR1 SEHNR and CDR2 FQNEAQ come from the germline V gene (reference sequence). The CDR3 has 14 amino acids. Trimming shortened V by 11 bases and J by 5 bases, and 19 bases separated the two germline ends. CDR3 residues: CAGSNQRQHNEQFF. The CDR3 bases are TGTGCCGGTTCGAACCAGCGTCAGCACAATGAGCAGTTCTTC.

This chain connects TRBV10-1 to TRBJ1-2; TRBD1 matches 7 bases. The CDR3 consists of 13 residues. The trim removed 6 bases at V and 3 bases at J, leaving 4 bases unmatched. The V gene's germline CDR1 is WNHNN and CDR2 SYGVQD (reference sequence). CDR3 residues: CASSPGTDYGYTF. Written as DNA, the CDR3 is TGCGCCAGCAGCCCCGGGACAGACTATGGCTACACCTTC.

This clone was picked up a small number of times. CDR3 in DNA: TGTGCCAGCAGTTACTGGGCTGGGACTGAAGCTTTCTTT. Translation: CASSYWAGTEAFF. The rearrangement joins TRBV6-2 or TRBV6-3 to TRBJ1-1; D gene uncertain. There are 13 residues in the CDR3. Between the trimmed V and J ends, which lost 1 base and 5 bases, there was a span of 8 bases. Germline V gene data show CDR1 as MNHEY and CDR2 as SVGEGT.

This clone was recorded once. J is TRBJ1-5 and V is TRBV5-8, with TRBD1 matching over 9 bases. This CDR3 spans 15 amino acids. The germline CDR1 and CDR2 sequences are SGHTS and YDEGEE. J lost 8 bases, V lost 1 base, and 7 bases had no gene match. The DNA of the CDR3 is TGTGCCAGCAGCTTGACAGGGGGCTTTAAGGAGCCCCAGCATTTT. Translated, it gives CASSLTGGFKEPQHF.

The CDR3 region has the DNA TGCGCCAGCAGCCACCCCGTAGCGGGGGGCCGGGCAGATACGCAGTATTTT. It codes for CASSHPVAGGRADTQYF. The genes are TRBV4-1 and TRBJ2-3, with 10 bases lining up with TRBD2. This CDR3 is built from 17 residues. Looked up from germline, CDR1 is MGHRA and CDR2 is YSYEKL. The V gene end was trimmed by 3 bases and the J gene end by 4 bases; junction bases not matched to a gene: 10.

This clone was counted only a few times. The chain links TRBV7-6 to TRBJ1-1; 9 bases match TRBD1. This CDR3 region has 16 residues. J gave up 5 bases and V 4 bases, and 11 bases lay outside the gene matches. Germline lookup yields CDR1 SGHVS and CDR2 FNYEAQ. The CDR3 spells CASSSAVGTGMTEAFF. In DNA, the CDR3 is TGTGCCAGCAGCTCCGCGGTGGGGACAGGGATGACTGAAGCTTTCTTT.

The V gene is TRBV4-1, the J gene TRBJ1-2, with 7 positions matching TRBD1. Losses at the gene ends were 7 bases for V and 4 bases for J; bases not matched to a gene: 6. Germline V lookup: CDR1 MGHRA, CDR2 YSYEKL. CDR3 length: 13 amino acids. The DNA of the CDR3 is TGCGCCAGCAACAGGGGTCCCTCCTATGGCTACACCTTC. It codes for CASNRGPSYGYTF.

The chain recombines TRBV15 with TRBJ2-3, with TRBD2 matching 9 bases. Trimming at V came to 3 bases and at J to 1 base, leaving 5 bases not matched to a gene. The CDR3 totals 16 residues. In germline, CDR1 is LNHNV, CDR2 YYDKDF (reference sequence). Here the CDR3 DNA reads TGTGCCACCAGCAGGACTAGCGGCTCCGGCACAGATACGCAGTATTTT. Its protein product is CATSRTSGSGTDTQYF. Filled out from reference TRBV15 and TRBJ2-3, the complete variable domain reads DAMVIQNPRYQVTQFGKPVTLSCSQTLNHNVMYWYQQKSSQAPKLLFHYYDKDFNNEADTPDNFQSRRPNTSFCFLDIRSPGLGDTAMYLCATSRTSGSGTDTQYFGPGTRLTVL.

CDR3 region: CASSGGTSGGLGVYEQYV. CDR3 bases: TGTGCCAGCAGCGGCGGGACTAGCGGGGGGCTTGGGGTTTACGAGCAGTACGTC. This chain connects TRBV7-9 to TRBJ2-7, with 15 bases that match TRBD2. V gave up 5 bases and J gave up 4 bases; unmatched junction bases: 12. This CDR3 contains 18 residues. The germline V gene has CDR1 SEHNR and CDR2 FQNEAQ (reference sequence).

The gene calls are TRBV10-1 and TRBJ2-2, with TRBD1 matching 7 bases. Germline assignment: CDR1 WNHNN and CDR2 SYGVQD (reference sequence). The CDR3 consists of 14 residues. V dropped 2 bases and J dropped 5; count of bases not matched to a gene: 2. The DNA of the CDR3 is TGCGCCAGCAGTGAGACAGGGGTTACCGGGGAGCTGTTTTTT. This codes for CASSETGVTGELFF.

V gene TRBV5-1 combines with J gene TRBJ1-3; perhaps TRBD1 as D (6 bases). CDR3 length: 16 amino acids. Trimming cost V 4 bases and J 0 bases, with 14 bases left between them. CDR1 SGHRS and CDR2 YFSETQ come from the germline V gene. The CDR3 DNA follows: TGCGCCAGCAGCCAGATGACAGGACTCTCTGGAAACACCATATATTTT. It codes for CASSQMTGLSGNTIYF.

The chain links TRBV5-1 to TRBJ2-7; D is possibly TRBD1 (7 bases). The germline gives CDR1 SGHRS, CDR2 YFSETQ. V shed 4 bases and J shed 0 bases, with 14 bases lying between them. The CDR3 sequence is 15 residues long. CDR3 in DNA: TGCGCCAGCAGCCCGGGGGACAGCTCCTCCTACGAGCAGTACGTC. Translation: CASSPGDSSSYEQYV.

The J gene is TRBJ1-6, the V gene TRBV6-5; 7 nucleotides align to TRBD1. Germline V gene data show CDR1 as MNHEY and CDR2 as SVGAGI. Trimming removed 6 bases from V and 4 bases from J; junction bases left unmatched: 6. The CDR3 is 15 residues long. Written as DNA, the CDR3 is TGTGCCAGCAGATATTCGACAGGGTATAATTCACCCCTCCACTTT. It specifies CASRYSTGYNSPLHF.

The chain recombines TRBV30 with TRBJ1-5, with no clear D. The CDR3 has 14 residues. Per germline, CDR1 GTSNPN and CDR2 SVGIG (reference sequence). The ends were cut back, 1 base at V and 4 bases at J, with 11 bases in the middle. CDR3 DNA: TGTGCCTGGAGTGAAATAGACGGGAATCAGCCCCAGCATTTT. It encodes CAWSEIDGNQPQHF.

This clone occurred a few times. The chain is built from TRBV4-2 and TRBJ1-2, with D tentatively TRBD1 (5 bases). There are 14 residues in the CDR3. Between the trimmed V and J ends, which lost 1 base and 8 bases, there was a span of 14 bases. CDR1 and CDR2 from the germline V gene are LGHNA and YNFKEQ. Written as DNA, the CDR3 is TGTGCCAGCAGCCAAGTCCGGCAGGGTAGCGGCTACACCTTC. Translated: CASSQVRQGSGYTF.

This clone has just a few counts. The chain combines TRBV6-1 with TRBJ1-5; TRBD1 might be the D (6 bases). Germline loops: CDR1 MNHNS, CDR2 SASEGT. Trimming cost V 0 bases and J 5 bases, with 17 bases left between them. This CDR3 contains 17 residues. The CDR3: CASSEADRTTIDQPQHF. CDR3 coding DNA: TGTGCCAGCAGTGAAGCTGACAGGACGACTATCGATCAGCCCCAGCATTTT.